What follows is one TCR beta chain and its context. The ends were cut back, 4 bases at V and 0 bases at J, with 10 bases in the middle. Per the germline V gene, CDR1 is SGHTA and CDR2 is FQGNSA. This CDR3 has 15 amino acids. This specimen comes from a study of blood T cell repertoires in COVID-19. Study details: Donors in the United States, Italy and Spain gave samples during acute or convalescent COVID-19. The analysed material was cDNA or gDNA that came from T cells, B-cell-depleted T cells, or PBMCs.

Seattle patients were enrolled during active infection and followed longitudinally. Per the study methods: The authors estimated nucleated cell counts from reference gene primer amplification. Profiling relied on immunoSEQ multiplex PCR, and the TCRdb table lists in-frame clones only, not all of them. V, J and clone size derive from that table, while D and trimming were established from the DNA sequence. Of tens of thousands of clones in the sample, around 89% were seen once. The chain is built from TRBV7-2 and TRBJ1-5; no clear D. This sequence originates from a middle-aged man with COVID-19, enrolled during active disease. Sequencing was performed on peripheral blood. The DNA of the CDR3 is TGTGCCAGCAGCTCCAATATCTATAGCAATCAGCCCCAGCATTTT. The encoded protein is CASSSNIYSNQPQHF.